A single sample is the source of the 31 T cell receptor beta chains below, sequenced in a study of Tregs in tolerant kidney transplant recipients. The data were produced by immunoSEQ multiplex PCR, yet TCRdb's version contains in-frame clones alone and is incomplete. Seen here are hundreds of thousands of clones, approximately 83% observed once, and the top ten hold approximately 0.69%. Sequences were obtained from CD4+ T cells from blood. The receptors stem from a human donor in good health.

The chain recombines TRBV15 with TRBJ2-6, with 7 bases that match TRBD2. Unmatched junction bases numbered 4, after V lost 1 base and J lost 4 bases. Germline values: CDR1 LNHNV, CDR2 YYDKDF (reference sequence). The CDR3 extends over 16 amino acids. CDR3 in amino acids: CATSRGAGSGANVLTF. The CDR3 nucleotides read TGTGCCACCAGCAGAGGAGCGGGGTCCGGGGCCAACGTCCTGACTTTC.

The CDR3 spells CAWKDQRRGGTDTQYF. CDR3 sequence (DNA): TGTGCCTGGAAGGACCAGCGGAGGGGGGGCACAGATACGCAGTATTTT. J is TRBJ2-3 and V is TRBV30; D might be TRBD1 or TRBD2, each matching 6 bases. Germline loops: CDR1 GTSNPN, CDR2 SVGIG (reference sequence). V was clipped by 4 bases and J by 1 base, with 18 bases between them. This CDR3 is 16 amino acids long.

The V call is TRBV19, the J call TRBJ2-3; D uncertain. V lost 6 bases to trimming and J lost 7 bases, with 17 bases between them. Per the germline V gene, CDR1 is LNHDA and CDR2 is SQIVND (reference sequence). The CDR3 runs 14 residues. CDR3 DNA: TGTGCCAGTAGAGGCCTCGCGCGGTTTAATACGCAGTATTTT. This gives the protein CASRGLARFNTQYF.

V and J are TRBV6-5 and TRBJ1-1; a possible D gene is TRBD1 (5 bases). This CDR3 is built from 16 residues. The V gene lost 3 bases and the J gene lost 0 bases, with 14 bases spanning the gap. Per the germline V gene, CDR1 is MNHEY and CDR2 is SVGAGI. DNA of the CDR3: TGTGCCAGCAGTTATGGCCTGACAGATATGAACACTGAAGCTTTCTTT. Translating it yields CASSYGLTDMNTEAFF.

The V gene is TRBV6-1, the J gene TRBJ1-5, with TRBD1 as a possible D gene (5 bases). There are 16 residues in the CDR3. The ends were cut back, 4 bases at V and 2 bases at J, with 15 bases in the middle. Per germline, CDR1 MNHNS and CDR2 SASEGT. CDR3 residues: CASSGLGAVGNQPQHF. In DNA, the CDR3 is TGTGCCAGCAGTGGTTTAGGGGCGGTGGGCAATCAGCCCCAGCATTTT.

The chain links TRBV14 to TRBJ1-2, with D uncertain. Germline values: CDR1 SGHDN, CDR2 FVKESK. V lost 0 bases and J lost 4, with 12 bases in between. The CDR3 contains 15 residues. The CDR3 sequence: CASSQDLRPFYGYTF. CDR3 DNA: TGTGCCAGCAGCCAAGATCTCAGGCCGTTCTATGGCTACACCTTC. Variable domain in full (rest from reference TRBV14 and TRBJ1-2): EAGVTQFPSHSVIEKGQTVTLRCDPISGHDNLYWYRRVMGKEIKFLLHFVKESKQDESGMPNNRFLAERTGGTYSTLKVQPAELEDSGVYFCASSQDLRPFYGYTFGSGTRLTVV.

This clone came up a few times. In DNA form, the CDR3 reads TGTGCCAGCAGCTCGGATCAAAGCTCCTACGAGCAGTACTTC. Amino acid sequence: CASSSDQSSYEQYF. V and J are TRBV7-2 and TRBJ2-7; D call uncertain. Deletions cut 4 bases from V and 0 bases from J, with 10 bases between. This CDR3 comprises 14 residues. Germline V gene data show CDR1 as SGHTA and CDR2 as FQGNSA.

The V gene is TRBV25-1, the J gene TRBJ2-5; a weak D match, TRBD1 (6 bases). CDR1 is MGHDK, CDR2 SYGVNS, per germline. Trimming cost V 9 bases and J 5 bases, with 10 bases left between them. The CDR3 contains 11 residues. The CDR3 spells CASRRGETQYF. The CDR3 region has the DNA TGTGCCAGTAGAAGGGGGGAGACCCAGTACTTC.

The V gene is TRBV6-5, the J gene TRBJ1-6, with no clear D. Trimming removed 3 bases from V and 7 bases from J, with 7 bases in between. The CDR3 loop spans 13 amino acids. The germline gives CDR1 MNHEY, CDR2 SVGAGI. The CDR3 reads CASSYLGNSPLHF. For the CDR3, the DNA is TGTGCCAGCAGTTATCTCGGAAATTCACCCCTCCACTTT.

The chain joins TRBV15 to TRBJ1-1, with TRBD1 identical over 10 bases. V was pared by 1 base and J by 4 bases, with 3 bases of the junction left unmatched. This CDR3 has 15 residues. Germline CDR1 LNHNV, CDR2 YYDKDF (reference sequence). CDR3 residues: CATSRVDRGPTEAFF. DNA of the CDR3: TGTGCCACCAGCAGAGTTGACAGGGGGCCCACTGAAGCTTTCTTT.

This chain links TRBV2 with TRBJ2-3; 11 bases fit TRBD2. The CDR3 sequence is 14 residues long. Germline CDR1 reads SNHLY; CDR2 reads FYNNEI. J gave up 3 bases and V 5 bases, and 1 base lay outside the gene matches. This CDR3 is CASSRTSGTDTQYF. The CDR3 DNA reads TGTGCCAGCAGTCGGACTAGCGGGACAGATACGCAGTATTTT.

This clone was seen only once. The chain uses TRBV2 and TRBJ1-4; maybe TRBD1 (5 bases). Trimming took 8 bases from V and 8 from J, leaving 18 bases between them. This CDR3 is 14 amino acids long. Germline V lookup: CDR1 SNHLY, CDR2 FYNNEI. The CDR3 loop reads CASDTQGRSEKLFF. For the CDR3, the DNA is TGTGCCAGCGATACCCAGGGACGGAGCGAAAAACTGTTTTTT.

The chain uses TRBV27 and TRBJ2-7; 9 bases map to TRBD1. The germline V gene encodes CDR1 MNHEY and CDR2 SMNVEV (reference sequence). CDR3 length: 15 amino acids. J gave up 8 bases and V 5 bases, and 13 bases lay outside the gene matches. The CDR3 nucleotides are TGTGCCAGCAGTGTGACCGGGACAGGGTTTGTACAGCAGTACTTC. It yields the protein CASSVTGTGFVQQYF.

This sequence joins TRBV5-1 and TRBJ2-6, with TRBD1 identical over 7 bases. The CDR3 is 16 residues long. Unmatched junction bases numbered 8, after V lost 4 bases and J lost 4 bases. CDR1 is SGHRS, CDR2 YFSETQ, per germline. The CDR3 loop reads CASSRRQGTGANVLTF. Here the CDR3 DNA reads TGCGCCAGCAGCAGACGACAGGGTACGGGGGCCAACGTCCTGACTTTC.

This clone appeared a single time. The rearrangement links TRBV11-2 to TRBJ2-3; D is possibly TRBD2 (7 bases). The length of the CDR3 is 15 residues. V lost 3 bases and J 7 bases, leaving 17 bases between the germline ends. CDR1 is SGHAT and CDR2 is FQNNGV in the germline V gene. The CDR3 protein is CASSLQGLAANTQYF. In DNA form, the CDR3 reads TGTGCCAGCAGCTTGCAGGGGCTAGCGGCTAATACGCAGTATTTT. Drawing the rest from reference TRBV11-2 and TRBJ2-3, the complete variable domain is EAGVAQSPRYKIIEKRQSVAFWCNPISGHATLYWYQQILGQGPKLLIQFQNNGVVDDSQLPKDRFSAERLKGVDSTLKIQPAKLEDSAVYLCASSLQGLAANTQYFGPGTRLTVL.

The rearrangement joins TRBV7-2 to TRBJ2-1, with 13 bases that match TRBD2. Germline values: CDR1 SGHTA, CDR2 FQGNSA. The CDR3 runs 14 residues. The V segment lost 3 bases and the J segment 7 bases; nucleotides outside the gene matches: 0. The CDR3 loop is CASSLGLAGNEQFF. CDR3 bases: TGTGCCAGCAGCTTGGGACTAGCGGGAAATGAGCAGTTCTTC.

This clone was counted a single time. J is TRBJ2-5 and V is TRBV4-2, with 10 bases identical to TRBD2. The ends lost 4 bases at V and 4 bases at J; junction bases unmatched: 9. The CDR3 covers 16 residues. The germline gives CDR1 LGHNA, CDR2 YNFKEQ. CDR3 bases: TGTGCCAGCAGCCCGACGAGCGGGAGGGCCCTAGAGACCCAGTACTTC. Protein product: CASSPTSGRALETQYF.

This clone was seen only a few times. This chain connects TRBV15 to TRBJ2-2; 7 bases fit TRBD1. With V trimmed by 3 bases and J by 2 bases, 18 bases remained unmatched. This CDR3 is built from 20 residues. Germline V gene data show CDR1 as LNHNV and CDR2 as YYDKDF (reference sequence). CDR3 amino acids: CATSRGQSQVSRENTGELFF. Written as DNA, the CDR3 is TGTGCCACCAGCAGGGGACAGTCTCAGGTGTCCAGGGAAAACACCGGGGAGCTGTTTTTT.

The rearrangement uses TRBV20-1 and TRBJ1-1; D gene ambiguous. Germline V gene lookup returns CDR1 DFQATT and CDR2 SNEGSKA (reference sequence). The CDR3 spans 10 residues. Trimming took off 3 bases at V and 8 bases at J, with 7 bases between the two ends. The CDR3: CSARTWEAFF. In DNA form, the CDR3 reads TGCAGTGCTAGGACTTGGGAAGCTTTCTTT.

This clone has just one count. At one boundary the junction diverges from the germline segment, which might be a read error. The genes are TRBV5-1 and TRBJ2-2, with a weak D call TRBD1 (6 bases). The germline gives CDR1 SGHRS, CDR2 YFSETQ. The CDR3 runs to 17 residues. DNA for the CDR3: TGCGCCAGCAGCCATAACTTGGCAGGGGTAGACACCGGGGAGCGGTTTTTT. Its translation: CASSHNLAGVDTGERFF.

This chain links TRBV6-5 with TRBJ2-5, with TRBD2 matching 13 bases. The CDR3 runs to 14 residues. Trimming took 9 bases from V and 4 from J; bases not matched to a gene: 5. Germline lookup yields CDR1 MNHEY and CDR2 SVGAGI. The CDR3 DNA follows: TGTGCCAGGGGACTAGCGGGAAGGAGAGAGACCCAGTACTTC. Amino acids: CARGLAGRRETQYF.

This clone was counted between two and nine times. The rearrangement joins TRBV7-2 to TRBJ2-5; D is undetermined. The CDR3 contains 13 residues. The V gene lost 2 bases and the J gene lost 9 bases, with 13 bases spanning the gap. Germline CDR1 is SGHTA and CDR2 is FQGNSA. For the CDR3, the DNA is TGTGCCAGCAGCTTAACGTCGCGTAAGGCCCAGTACTTC. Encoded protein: CASSLTSRKAQYF.

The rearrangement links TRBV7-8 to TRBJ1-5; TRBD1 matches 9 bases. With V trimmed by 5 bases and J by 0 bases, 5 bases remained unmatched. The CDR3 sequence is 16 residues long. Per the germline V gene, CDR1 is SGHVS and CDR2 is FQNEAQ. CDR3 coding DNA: TGTGCCAGCAGCACCAGGACAGGGGATAGCAATCAGCCCCAGCATTTT. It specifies CASSTRTGDSNQPQHF.

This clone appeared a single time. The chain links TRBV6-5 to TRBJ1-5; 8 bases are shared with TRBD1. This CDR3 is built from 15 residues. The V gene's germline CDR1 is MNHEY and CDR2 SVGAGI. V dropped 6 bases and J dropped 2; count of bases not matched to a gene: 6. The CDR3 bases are TGTGCCAGCAGGCCCGACAGGGGTGGCAATCAGCCCCAGCATTTT. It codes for CASRPDRGGNQPQHF.

The CDR3 here is CASSRTTTSGSYEQYF. CDR3 DNA sequence: TGTGCCAGTAGTCGAACCACGACTAGCGGGAGTTACGAGCAGTACTTC. J is TRBJ2-7 and V is TRBV19; 12 bases line up with TRBD2. The V segment lost 5 bases and the J segment 4 bases; nucleotides outside the gene matches: 9. Germline V gene sequence: CDR1 LNHDA, CDR2 SQIVND (reference sequence). The CDR3 runs to 16 residues.

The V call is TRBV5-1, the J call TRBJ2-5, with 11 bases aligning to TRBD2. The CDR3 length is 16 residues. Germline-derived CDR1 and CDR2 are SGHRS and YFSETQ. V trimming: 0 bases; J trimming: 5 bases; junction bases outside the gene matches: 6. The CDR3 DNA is TGCGCCAGCAGCTTGGGGCTAGCGGGGGGACCTGAGACCCAGTACTTC. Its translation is CASSLGLAGGPETQYF.

The CDR3 coding sequence is TGTGCCAGCATGTTCGGGGGCTCGTATAATTCACCCCTCCACTTT. This gives the protein CASMFGGSYNSPLHF. The chain couples TRBV6-1 to TRBJ1-6; weak D call: TRBD1 (6 bases). The ends were cut back, 7 bases at V and 4 bases at J, with 14 bases in the middle. The CDR3 is 15 residues long. The V gene's germline CDR1 is MNHNS and CDR2 SASEGT.

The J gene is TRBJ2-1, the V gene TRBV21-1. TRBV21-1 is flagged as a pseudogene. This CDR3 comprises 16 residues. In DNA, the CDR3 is TGTGCCAGCAGCCGCGGTTTAGGGGGGATTTACAATGAGCAGTTCTTC. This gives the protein CASSRGLGGIYNEQFF.

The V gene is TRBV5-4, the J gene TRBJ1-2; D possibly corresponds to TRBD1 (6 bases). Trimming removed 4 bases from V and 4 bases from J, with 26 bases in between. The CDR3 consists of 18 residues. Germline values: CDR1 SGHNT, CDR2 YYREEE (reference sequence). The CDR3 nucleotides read TGTGCCAGCAGCCCTGTTGGGGGGGCGCAATCCTCGGGCTATGGCTACACCTTC. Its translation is CASSPVGGAQSSGYGYTF.

The CDR3, as DNA: TGTGCCAGCAGCGCACCCGGGGTTCCGGAGACCCAGTACTTC. Its protein is CASSAPGVPETQYF. The gene calls are TRBV6-5 and TRBJ2-5, with D tentatively TRBD2 (5 bases). In germline, CDR1 is MNHEY, CDR2 SVGAGI. The V end lost 6 bases, the J end lost 5 bases, and 16 bases lay between the germline ends. The CDR3 covers 14 residues.

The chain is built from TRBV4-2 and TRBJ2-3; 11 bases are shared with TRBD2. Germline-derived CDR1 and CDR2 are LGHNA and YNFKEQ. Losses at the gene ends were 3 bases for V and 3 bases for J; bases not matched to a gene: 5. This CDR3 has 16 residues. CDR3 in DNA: TGTGCCAGCAGCCACCTAGCGGGAGGACGTACAGATACGCAGTATTTT. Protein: CASSHLAGGRTDTQYF.